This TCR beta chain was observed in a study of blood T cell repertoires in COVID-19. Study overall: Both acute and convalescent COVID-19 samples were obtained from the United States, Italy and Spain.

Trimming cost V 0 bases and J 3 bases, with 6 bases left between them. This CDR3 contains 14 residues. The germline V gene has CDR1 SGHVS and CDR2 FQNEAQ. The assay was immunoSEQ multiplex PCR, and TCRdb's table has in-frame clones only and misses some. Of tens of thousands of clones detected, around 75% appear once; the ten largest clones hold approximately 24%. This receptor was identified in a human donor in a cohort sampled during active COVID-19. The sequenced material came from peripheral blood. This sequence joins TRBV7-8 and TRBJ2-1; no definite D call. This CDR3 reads CASSLARIYNEQFF. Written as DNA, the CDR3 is TGTGCCAGCAGCTTAGCCAGGATCTACAATGAGCAGTTCTTC.